Each of the 22 T cell receptor beta chains below was sequenced from the same sample in a study of shared clonotypes between healthy human individuals. Sequenced by immunoSEQ multiplex PCR; TCRdb stores in-frame clones only, minus some. Of about 2.2 million clones listed, about 92% are singletons. Naive CD8 cells comprised CD45RO-negative, CCR7-positively selected cells, excluding terminally differentiated effector memory CD45RA+ cells. Specimen: naive CD8+ T cells from PBMCs. The receptors shown here come from a man between 18 and 29 years old in good health. Some clones in this sample may be carry-over from other donors' samples.

Concerning this clone: Other DNA sequences in the sample encode the same CDR3. The rearrangement joins TRBV9 to TRBJ2-3; the match to TRBD2 covers 8 bases. Looked up from germline, CDR1 is SGDLS and CDR2 is YYNGEE. The CDR3 runs 14 residues. J gave up 1 base and V 3 bases, and 1 base lay outside the gene matches. CDR3 nucleotide sequence: TGTGCCAGCAGCGAAGCGGGAGGCACAGATACGCAGTATTTT. Its translation: CASSEAGGTDTQYF.

The chain employs TRBV7-2 and TRBJ1-5; D is uncertain. The CDR3 is 15 amino acids. The germline CDR1 and CDR2 sequences are SGHTA and FQGNSA. Trimming removed 5 bases at V and 5 bases at J, with 16 bases between. CDR3 loop: CASSMNRVRDQPQHF. CDR3 bases: TGTGCCAGCAGCATGAACAGAGTCCGGGATCAGCCCCAGCATTTT.

This clone was picked up one time. The rearrangement joins TRBV14 to TRBJ2-4; 12 positions match TRBD1. CDR1 SGHDN and CDR2 FVKESK come from the germline V gene. The V and J ends lost 4 bases and 15 bases, in that order; junction bases with no gene match: 7. The CDR3 is made up of 13 amino acids. The CDR3 protein is CASSPGQGAWRYF. The CDR3 DNA sequence: TGTGCCAGCAGCCCGGGACAGGGGGCTTGGCGGTACTTC.

This chain joins TRBV13 and TRBJ2-7; 9 bases are a match to TRBD1. CDR1 is PRHDT, CDR2 FYEKMQ, per germline (reference sequence). CDR3 length: 17 amino acids. J gave up 5 bases and V 0 bases, and 11 bases lay outside the gene matches. The DNA of the CDR3 is TGTGCCAGCAGCTTAGGACTCAAGGGACAGGGTTCCGACGAGCAGTACTTC. Protein sequence: CASSLGLKGQGSDEQYF.

The chain is built from TRBV29-1 and TRBJ2-1; D not resolved. This CDR3 is built from 13 residues. Germline CDR1 is SQVTM and CDR2 is ANQGSEA. Trimming pared 0 bases from V and 5 bases from J, leaving 8 bases between. The CDR3 nucleotides are TGCAGCGTTGAAGATCCCCATCACAATGAGCAGTTCTTC. Translation gives CSVEDPHHNEQFF.

The V call is TRBV10-2, the J call TRBJ1-2, with 9 bases identical to TRBD1. Germline CDR1 is WSHSY and CDR2 is SAAADI. The V segment lost 3 bases and the J segment 8 bases; nucleotides outside the gene matches: 10. The CDR3 spans 15 residues. The DNA for the CDR3 is TGCGCCAGCAGTGAAGACAGGGGGTCAGTGCACGGCTACACCTTC. Its protein is CASSEDRGSVHGYTF.

The chain combines TRBV5-6 with TRBJ1-2; TRBD1 is a possible D gene (5 bases). The CDR3 runs 12 residues. CDR1 SGHDT and CDR2 YYEEEE come from the germline V gene. V lost 3 bases, J lost 4 bases, and 7 bases lay in between. For the CDR3, the DNA is TGTGCCAGCAGCTCGGGGACCTATGGCTACACCTTC. It translates to CASSSGTYGYTF.

The chain is built from TRBV7-9 and TRBJ1-2, with D unresolved. Germline assignment: CDR1 SEHNR and CDR2 FQNEAQ (reference sequence). This CDR3 is built from 13 residues. Trimming took off 5 bases at V and 8 bases at J, with 15 bases between the two ends. In DNA form, the CDR3 reads TGTGCCAGCAGCGTGACTGCCCAGAGCGGCTACACCTTC. As protein: CASSVTAQSGYTF.

V and J are TRBV28 and TRBJ2-3, with TRBD2 identical over 12 bases. The CDR3 spans 16 residues. Per germline, CDR1 MDHEN and CDR2 SYDVKM. J was trimmed by 6 bases and V by 4 bases; bases with no gene match: 8. The CDR3 nucleotides are TGTGCCAGCAGTTCGAGGACTAGCGGGATTTCGGATACGCAGTATTTT. This translates into CASSSRTSGISDTQYF.

V usage is TRBV5-6 and J usage is TRBJ1-5; D not certain. CDR3 length equals 16 residues. CDR1 is SGHDT and CDR2 is YYEEEE in the germline V gene. The V gene lost 1 base and the J gene lost 0 bases, with 11 bases spanning the gap. The CDR3 sequence: CASSLNAGNSNQPQHF. The CDR3 coding sequence is TGTGCCAGCAGCTTGAATGCGGGGAATAGCAATCAGCCCCAGCATTTT.

The genes are TRBV5-4 and TRBJ1-2; TRBD1 agrees at 9 bases. The germline V gene has CDR1 SGHNT and CDR2 YYREEE (reference sequence). The V and J ends lost 3 bases and 7 bases, in that order; junction bases with no gene match: 10. There are 15 residues in the CDR3. The CDR3, as DNA: TGTGCCAGCAGCTCCAGAACAGGGGGCGGTTTTGGCTACACCTTC. Protein product: CASSSRTGGGFGYTF.

J is TRBJ1-4 and V is TRBV7-8, with TRBD1 matching over 7 bases. Trimming cost V 0 bases and J 4 bases; bases outside gene matches: 8. Germline CDR1 reads SGHVS; CDR2 reads FQNEAQ. This CDR3 region has 17 residues. CDR3 sequence: CASSLAGRTGYNEKLFF. The DNA of the CDR3 is TGTGCCAGCAGCTTAGCTGGTCGGACAGGTTATAATGAAAAACTGTTTTTT.

This clone was recorded once. This chain connects TRBV29-1 to TRBJ2-1; tentatively, D is TRBD2 (7 bases). Deletions cut 0 bases from V and 12 bases from J, with 15 bases between. Germline V gives CDR1 SQVTM, CDR2 ANQGSEA. CDR3 length: 13 amino acids. The CDR3 DNA reads TGCAGCGTTGAAGAAGCCGGGGGGCTGGGGCAGTTCTTC. Its protein product is CSVEEAGGLGQFF.

This clone was observed once. One end of the junction varies from germline; a read error may be responsible. Here the CDR3 DNA reads TGTGCCAGCAGTCACTCCGGGACTACCCACAATGAGCAGTTCTTC. It translates to CASSHSGTTHNEQFF. This chain uses TRBV6-6 with TRBJ2-1; 7 bases are a match to TRBD2. This CDR3 has 15 residues. Germline loops: CDR1 MNHNY, CDR2 SVGAGI (reference sequence).

The V gene is TRBV19, the J gene TRBJ2-3; D not resolved. There are 13 residues in the CDR3. V was pared by 9 bases and J by 2 bases, with 12 bases between. Germline V gene lookup returns CDR1 LNHDA and CDR2 SQIVND (reference sequence). CDR3 DNA: TGTGCCAGCATGAATAGGGACACAGATACGCAGTATTTT. Translated: CASMNRDTDTQYF.

The genes are TRBV5-6 and TRBJ1-5; D call uncertain. There are 17 residues in the CDR3. Trimming cost V 3 bases and J 0 bases, with 16 bases left between them. Germline assignment: CDR1 SGHDT and CDR2 YYEEEE. The CDR3 DNA is TGTGCCAGCAGCTACCGGGGTGGCCTTTATAGCAATCAGCCCCAGCATTTT. Translation: CASSYRGGLYSNQPQHF.

This clone was detected once. This chain joins TRBV6-6 and TRBJ2-3; 13 bases fit TRBD2. The germline V gene has CDR1 MNHNY and CDR2 SVGAGI (reference sequence). With V trimmed by 5 bases and J by 3 bases, 5 bases remained unmatched. The CDR3 extends over 16 amino acids. DNA of the CDR3: TGTGCCAGCAGTGTCCCGGGACTAGCGGGAACAGATACGCAGTATTTT. As protein: CASSVPGLAGTDTQYF.

A remark on this clone: Within the sample, other DNA sequences also encode this same CDR3. The chain is built from TRBV19 and TRBJ2-7; the match to TRBD1 covers 8 bases. Looked up from germline, CDR1 is LNHDA and CDR2 is SQIVND (reference sequence). Germline trimming cut 3 bases from V and 4 bases from J; bases unmatched to any gene: 5. The CDR3 loop spans 14 amino acids. The CDR3, as DNA: TGTGCCAGTAGTATGAGGCAGGGGGCTTACGAGCAGTACTTC. It codes for CASSMRQGAYEQYF.

The chain joins TRBV6-5 to TRBJ2-3; TRBD1 is a possible D gene (5 bases). The V gene's germline CDR1 is MNHEY and CDR2 SVGAGI. V was clipped by 0 bases and J by 1 base, with 11 bases between them. There are 16 residues in the CDR3. The CDR3 here is CASSYSQGWGTDTQYF. DNA of the CDR3: TGTGCCAGCAGTTACTCGCAGGGTTGGGGCACAGATACGCAGTATTTT.

The CDR3 region is CASSLLSGDTQYF. For the CDR3, the DNA is TGTGCCAGCAGCTTATTATCAGGGGACACCCAGTACTTC. This chain connects TRBV11-1 to TRBJ2-5, with D maybe TRBD1 (6 bases). This CDR3 spans 13 amino acids. The ends were cut back, 2 bases at V and 8 bases at J, with 12 bases in the middle. CDR1 and CDR2 (germline): SGHAT, FQDESV (reference sequence).

The chain carries TRBV6-6 and TRBJ2-5, with unresolved D. V was clipped by 10 bases and J by 3 bases, with 6 bases between them. The CDR3 sequence is 10 residues long. The germline CDR1 and CDR2 sequences are MNHNY and SVGAGI (reference sequence). Here the CDR3 reads CATQKETQYF. The CDR3 DNA follows: TGTGCCACCCAGAAAGAGACCCAGTACTTC.

The V gene is TRBV28, the J gene TRBJ1-6; 7 bases agree with TRBD1. Germline CDR1 reads MDHEN; CDR2 reads SYDVKM. Trimming took 5 bases from V and 7 from J; bases not matched to a gene: 5. CDR3 length: 14 residues. CDR3 in amino acids: CASSRLGQNSPLHF. The CDR3 DNA sequence: TGTGCCAGCAGTCGCTTGGGACAGAATTCACCCCTCCACTTT.